Following are 25 T cell receptor beta chains from one sample sequenced in a study of radiation and T cells in renal cell carcinoma. TCRdb's table, derived via immunoSEQ multiplex PCR, lists solely in-frame clones and lacks some. Seen here are around 140,000 clones, around 89% observed once, and the top ten hold 4.1%. The time point: baseline pretreatment blood. Treatment given: 15 Gy SBRT to primary tumor, nephrectomy 4 weeks later. The sequencing used blood, collected from a patient whose treatment included radiotherapy and nephrectomy. All receptors derive from a woman in her 70s with renal cell carcinoma.

The chain employs TRBV5-1 and TRBJ1-6, with no clear D. The CDR3 runs 15 residues. Germline CDR1 SGHRS, CDR2 YFSETQ. The germline V and J ends were trimmed by 3 bases and 9 bases, with 16 bases remaining between them. The CDR3: CASSYQDGQSSPLHF. The CDR3 bases are TGCGCCAGCAGCTACCAGGACGGTCAGAGTTCACCCCTCCACTTT.

V usage is TRBV10-3 and J usage is TRBJ2-1; 9 bases match TRBD2. The germline V gene has CDR1 ENHRY and CDR2 SYGVKD. The CDR3 has 15 amino acids. The V segment lost 0 bases and the J segment 10 bases; nucleotides outside the gene matches: 7. In DNA, the CDR3 is TGTGCCATCAGTGAGTCTGCGGGGGGGCCAGGAGAGCAGTTCTTC. Protein sequence: CAISESAGGPGEQFF.

This clone was recorded once. The DNA of the CDR3 is TGCGCCAGCAGCCAAGACGGGGGTTGGGATACGCAGTATTTT. Translation: CASSQDGGWDTQYF. V and J are TRBV4-3 and TRBJ2-3; maybe TRBD2 (6 bases). The germline V gene has CDR1 LGHNA and CDR2 YSLEER. Trimming cost V 0 bases and J 6 bases, with 10 bases left between them. The CDR3 has 14 amino acids.

The rearrangement links TRBV30 to TRBJ2-3, with 7 bases lining up with TRBD2. Germline CDR1 and CDR2: GTSNPN and SVGIG (reference sequence). The junction had 8 bases not matched to a gene; V was cut back by 0 bases and J by 2 bases. This CDR3 has 16 amino acids. The CDR3 sequence: CAWSVGSSGYTDTQYF. The CDR3 bases are TGTGCCTGGAGTGTAGGGTCTAGCGGATACACAGATACGCAGTATTTT.

This chain links TRBV19 with TRBJ2-7; D is ambiguous. Deletions cut 10 bases from V and 3 bases from J, with 10 bases between. Germline V gene lookup returns CDR1 LNHDA and CDR2 SQIVND (reference sequence). The CDR3 loop spans 11 amino acids. This CDR3 reads CATGRHYEQYF. Written as DNA, the CDR3 is TGTGCCACAGGACGGCACTACGAGCAGTACTTC.

The chain has TRBV7-9 and TRBJ2-3; 10 bases are shared with TRBD2. From germline, CDR1 is SEHNR and CDR2 FQNEAQ (reference sequence). V lost 5 bases, J lost 5 bases, and 4 bases stayed unmatched. The CDR3 has 14 residues. Here the CDR3 DNA reads TGTGCCAGCAGCATAAGCGGGGGGGGAGATACGCAGTATTTT. This codes for CASSISGGGDTQYF.

This clone showed up just once. This chain uses TRBV6-5 with TRBJ1-2; 8 nucleotides agree with TRBD1. With 6 bases clipped from V and 6 bases from J, the junction kept 6 bases outside the gene matches. Germline CDR1 and CDR2: MNHEY and SVGAGI. The CDR3 covers 13 residues. The DNA for the CDR3 is TGTGCCAGCAGGGACAGGGTAGATAATGGCTACACCTTC. Encoded protein: CASRDRVDNGYTF.

This chain connects TRBV6-6 to TRBJ1-1, with a tentative D call TRBD1 (5 bases). Between the trimmed V and J ends, which lost 0 bases and 0 bases, there was a span of 8 bases. There are 15 residues in the CDR3. Germline assignment: CDR1 MNHNY and CDR2 SVGAGI (reference sequence). The CDR3 sequence: CASSYSGVLNTEAFF. CDR3 nucleotide sequence: TGTGCCAGCAGTTACTCGGGGGTATTGAACACTGAAGCTTTCTTT.

V is TRBV30 and J is TRBJ1-5; 9 bases map to TRBD1. This CDR3 has 17 residues. The ends lost 2 bases at V and 4 bases at J; junction bases unmatched: 12. Germline V gives CDR1 GTSNPN, CDR2 SVGIG (reference sequence). CDR3 bases: TGTGCCTGGAGTACTGGACAGACGGGACAGGGAAATCAGCCCCAGCATTTT. Translation gives CAWSTGQTGQGNQPQHF. Full variable domain (missing parts from reference TRBV30 and TRBJ1-5): SQTIHQWPATLVQPVGSPLSLECTVEGTSNPNLYWYRQAAGRGLQLLFYSVGIGQISSEVPQNLSASRPQDRQFILSSKKLLLSDSGFYLCAWSTGQTGQGNQPQHFGDGTRLSIL.

The CDR3 DNA reads TGTGCCAGCAGCTCCCCGGGACAGGGTTTAAGCGTTCAGTACTTC. Translating it yields CASSSPGQGLSVQYF. The chain couples TRBV7-2 to TRBJ2-4; 9 positions match TRBD1. After removal of 4 bases from V and 11 bases from J, the junction contained 12 bases not matched to a gene. Germline lookup yields CDR1 SGHTA and CDR2 FQGNSA. CDR3 length equals 15 residues.

V usage is TRBV10-3 and J usage is TRBJ1-3; D remains unclear. This CDR3 has 14 residues. Germline CDR1 ENHRY, CDR2 SYGVKD. The ends were cut back, 3 bases at V and 2 bases at J, with 8 bases in the middle. DNA of the CDR3: TGTGCCATCAGTGACGGGGTGACTGGAAACACCATATATTTT. It encodes CAISDGVTGNTIYF.

The genes are TRBV5-4 and TRBJ2-2; D may match TRBD1 or TRBD2 (5 bases each). Trimming cost V 3 bases and J 7 bases, with 19 bases left between them. The CDR3 has 16 residues. Germline CDR1 and CDR2: SGHNT and YYREEE (reference sequence). The CDR3 sequence: CASSSAGLGVVGELFF. DNA for the CDR3: TGTGCCAGCAGCTCGGCAGGTTTGGGGGTTGTCGGGGAGCTGTTTTTT.

This sequence joins TRBV28 and TRBJ1-2; 9 bases fit TRBD1. The CDR3 runs to 14 residues. Per the germline V gene, CDR1 is MDHEN and CDR2 is SYDVKM. V trimming: 6 bases; J trimming: 2 bases; junction bases outside the gene matches: 4. In DNA, the CDR3 is TGTGCCAGCAGCTCGGGACAGGGAAACTATGGCTACACCTTC. Translating gives CASSSGQGNYGYTF.

The chain links TRBV14 to TRBJ1-1; D gene ambiguous. Germline loops: CDR1 SGHDN, CDR2 FVKESK. This CDR3 comprises 14 residues. The V and J ends lost 0 bases and 2 bases respectively, with 7 bases between them. The CDR3 bases are TGTGCCAGCAGCCAAGATTGGGATAACACTGAAGCTTTCTTT. Its protein product is CASSQDWDNTEAFF.

The chain recombines TRBV19 with TRBJ2-3, with 11 bases fitting TRBD1. The CDR3 sequence is 15 residues long. V lost 7 bases, J lost 4 bases, and 7 bases stayed unmatched. From germline, CDR1 is LNHDA and CDR2 SQIVND (reference sequence). The CDR3: CASTARTGGPDTQYF. In DNA form, the CDR3 reads TGTGCCAGTACCGCGAGGACAGGGGGCCCAGATACGCAGTATTTT.

This rearrangement joins TRBV2 to TRBJ1-2; no firm D call. The CDR3 loop spans 14 amino acids. Germline V gene lookup returns CDR1 SNHLY and CDR2 FYNNEI. The ends were cut back, 6 bases at V and 8 bases at J, with 19 bases in the middle. The CDR3 here is CASSPAGGLAGYTF. The CDR3 DNA reads TGTGCCAGCAGCCCCGCGGGAGGGCTTGCGGGCTACACCTTC.

The CDR3: CASSVGGLLSYNEQFF. CDR3 bases: TGTGCCAGCAGCGTAGGGGGACTACTATCCTACAATGAGCAGTTCTTC. The chain recombines TRBV9 with TRBJ2-1; 7 bases are shared with TRBD2. Germline CDR1 reads SGDLS; CDR2 reads YYNGEE. V shed 0 bases, J shed 1 base, and the junction held 4 bases outside the gene matches. CDR3 length equals 16 residues.

V is TRBV29-1 and J is TRBJ2-7, with 10 nucleotides matching TRBD1. With 7 bases clipped from V and 7 bases from J, the junction kept 13 bases outside the gene matches. Germline CDR1 is SQVTM and CDR2 is ANQGSEA. The CDR3 sequence is 14 residues long. CDR3 DNA sequence: TGCAGCGGGGGGGGAGGGACAGGGGTGTATGAGCAGTACTTC. Translating gives CSGGGGTGVYEQYF.

The genes are TRBV5-8 and TRBJ2-2, with 10 bases aligning to TRBD1. The CDR3 is 16 amino acids. The junction had 7 bases not matched to a gene; V was cut back by 1 base and J by 7 bases. Germline CDR1 reads SGHTS; CDR2 reads YDEGEE. DNA of the CDR3: TGTGCCAGCAGCTTGTGGACAGGGGGAGTGGACGGGGAGCTGTTTTTT. Translated, it gives CASSLWTGGVDGELFF.

The count of this clone is one. V and J are TRBV11-3 and TRBJ1-1; D is unresolved. The CDR3 loop spans 13 amino acids. The V gene lost 2 bases and the J gene lost 0 bases, with 4 bases spanning the gap. Germline CDR1 is SGHNT and CDR2 is YENEEA. CDR3 nucleotides: TGTGCCAGCAGCTTATTTTTGAACACTGAAGCTTTCTTT. It translates to CASSLFLNTEAFF.

Only a few counts were recorded for this clone. The chain joins TRBV19 to TRBJ1-6, with no clear D. The V gene lost 5 bases and the J gene lost 0 bases, with 11 bases spanning the gap. Germline V gene data show CDR1 as LNHDA and CDR2 as SQIVND (reference sequence). This CDR3 has 16 amino acids. CDR3 nucleotides: TGTGCCAGTAGTTCGACGGGCAGCTCCTATAATTCACCCCTCCACTTT. Encoded protein: CASSSTGSSYNSPLHF.

Only one count was recorded for this clone. CDR3 nucleotide sequence: TGTGCCAGCAGCTTACTAGCGGGGAAACACAATGAGCAGTTCTTC. Amino acids: CASSLLAGKHNEQFF. The V gene is TRBV5-6, the J gene TRBJ2-1, with 10 bases aligning to TRBD2. Per germline, CDR1 SGHDT and CDR2 YYEEEE. The CDR3 runs to 15 residues. V was pared by 2 bases and J by 5 bases, with 4 bases of the junction left unmatched.

The chain joins TRBV7-2 to TRBJ1-2; a possible D gene is TRBD1 (6 bases). The CDR3 runs to 14 residues. V gave up 1 base and J gave up 7 bases, with 13 bases separating them. Germline lookup yields CDR1 SGHTA and CDR2 FQGNSA. In DNA form, the CDR3 reads TGTGCCAGCAGCTTAGAGGGGGGGATTGGTGGCTACACCTTC. The encoded protein is CASSLEGGIGGYTF. The whole variable domain, remainder taken from reference TRBV7-2 and TRBJ1-2, is GAGVSQSPSNKVTEKGKDVELRCDPISGHTALYWYRQSLGQGLEFLIYFQGNSAPDKSGLPSDRFSAERTGGSVSTLTIQRTQQEDSAVYLCASSLEGGIGGYTFGSGTRLTVV.

This clone appeared once. This chain joins TRBV6-5 and TRBJ2-7; D remains unclear. V lost 0 bases and J lost 6, with 9 bases in between. This CDR3 is 13 amino acids long. Germline V gene sequence: CDR1 MNHEY, CDR2 SVGAGI. The CDR3 here is CASSYSTQVEQYF. CDR3 nucleotides: TGTGCCAGCAGTTACTCGACGCAGGTCGAGCAGTACTTC.

This clone was recorded a few times. V usage is TRBV2 and J usage is TRBJ1-5; D unresolved. CDR3 size: 13 residues. The germline CDR1 and CDR2 sequences are SNHLY and FYNNEI. Trimming left V 5 bases short and J 7 bases short, with 12 bases between. CDR3 in DNA: TGTGCCAGCAGTAGAGGTGGTCCACAGCCCCAGCATTTT. This codes for CASSRGGPQPQHF.